This T cell receptor beta chain was recovered during a study of spatial heterogeneity in lung cancer. Study-level background: Consistently, beta-chain sequences turned up in larger numbers than alpha-chain sequences did.

In its sample, this clonotype was seen many times. Every TCR cDNA molecule bore a unique molecular identifier. TCRdb processed the 5' RACE reads anew with MiXCR; each CDR3 protein has one entry. This repertoire shows 20,000 to 25,000 distinct CDR3 sequences, 4.6% found once; its top ten account for over 7%. This sample's time point: sample taken at primary tumor resection. Whole RNA, which was extracted from tumor, nontumor lung tissue or frozen PBMC, was sequenced without any cell sorting. The V end lost 0 bases, the J end lost 3 bases, and 3 bases lay between the germline ends. The CDR3 length is 13 residues.

The specimen was PBMCs, collected at surgery. The J gene is TRBJ2-1, the V gene TRBV12-3 or TRBV12-4; D remains ambiguous. The TCR originated in a male donor with early-stage non-small cell lung cancer. The DNA of the CDR3 is TGTGCCAGCAGTTTAGCTAGCTACAATGAGCAGTTCTTC. Encoded protein: CASSLASYNEQFF.